Below, one T cell receptor beta chain is given with its context. The specificity of this receptor is unknown. No base-level quality is on record; no much larger clone is a single base apart. V gives up 0 bases and J gives up 6 bases, and the segment between their germline ends measures 9 bases. Its CDR3 holds 15 amino acids, cysteine through phenylalanine. The entry retains the CDR3 DNA only, 45 bases that are in frame from base 1. CDR1 is given as MNHEY and CDR2 as SMNVEV, both from the germline V gene (reference sequence). The sample originates from a study of OX40 agonist ivuxolimab in advanced cancers. Study-wide context: Ivuxolimab, which targeted the costimulatory receptor OX40 (CD134), was an agonistic, fully human IgG2 monoclonal antibody. Intravenous ivuxolimab was administered to patients every 2 weeks at six dose levels: 0.01, 0.1, 0.3, 1.5, 3 and 10 mg/kg. Among the approximately 50 dose-escalation patients, some 19 had hepatocellular carcinoma, about 15 melanoma, 9 renal cell carcinoma and 9 head and neck cancer. A male proportion of around 80% and a mean age of approximately 55 years, ranging from about 20 to 85, were recorded for the dose-escalation cohort. Patients were allowed to have had prior anti-PD-1, anti-PD-L1 or anti-CTLA-4 therapy, and 40% of the dose-escalation patients had been treated with checkpoint inhibitors. Partial responses occurred in three dose-escalation patients, of whom one had hepatocellular carcinoma and two had cutaneous melanoma. Peripheral TCRbeta sequencing was intended to test whether TCR sequence diversity was altered and clonal T-cell expansion was caused by ivuxolimab. The paper describes the monotherapy dose-escalation part (N of about 47 patients) of the phase I trial of ivuxolimab. What the research found in general, with its limitations: Which antigens the clonally expanded peripheral T cells were specific for was not determined. Clonal expansion of both CD4+ and CD8+ blood T cells was observed from baseline to week 6 at doses 0.1 to 3.0 mg/kg. In the 0.1-3.0 mg/kg groups, partial responders had among the lowest normalized peripheral clonal expansion, particularly in CD8+ T cells. Low levels of normalized T-cell clonal expansion were also shown by some nonresponding patients. After ivuxolimab, expanded clones were on average more numerous among CD8+ T cells than among CD4+ T cells.

Patients with a history of autoimmune disease or receiving systemic immunosuppression were excluded from the trial. Peripheral blood for TCR sequencing was collected from all dose cohorts at baseline, on cycle 4 day 1, and on cycle 7 day 1. The samples were taken from a phase I, first-in-human, multicenter, open-label dose-escalation trial of ivuxolimab. The trial enrolled adults with locally advanced or metastatic head and neck squamous cell, hepatocellular, melanoma or renal cell carcinoma. Before TCR sequencing, CD4+ and CD8+ T cells were separately sorted from peripheral blood. Genomic DNA was extracted from sorted cells for sequencing of the TCRbeta CDR3 region. TCRbeta CDR3 regions were sequenced using the immunoSEQ Assay. What TCRdb holds here is the immuneACCESS table cut down to in-frame rearrangements. Part of the clones is not present; checked against another copy, under half of the missing clones reflect an unresolved V gene, and the others are unexplained. The sample yields fewer than 70,000 clones; 89% were counted once. The ten top clones hold about 1% of the sample.

The source is an adult with an advanced solid tumor such as melanoma, head and neck, liver or kidney cancer. The rearranged chain carries TRBV27 and TRBJ1-6; too little of a D gene remains to name it. The source material was CD4+ or CD8+ T cells sorted from blood, sampled in a trial of the OX40 agonist ivuxolimab. In nucleotides, the sequence is TGTGCCAGCAGTTTATCGACAAGGGTTAATTCACCCCTCCACTTT. Translation gives CASSLSTRVNSPLHF.